The T cell receptor (beta chain) under discussion was sequenced for a study of CD8+ T cells in alopecia areata. cDNA prepared by RNA extraction and subsequent reverse transcription served as the template for sequencing. Sequencing used immunoSEQ multiplex PCR; TCRdb keeps in-frame clones, though not all of them. Of 120,000 or so clones in the sample, roughly 50% are singletons; the top ten hold about 10%. This clone was seen a handful of times. The CDR3 covers 12 residues. V shed 9 bases and J shed 1 base, with 10 bases lying between them. Germline-derived CDR1 and CDR2 are KGHSH and LQKENI. The V call is TRBV18, the J call TRBJ2-7, with D tentatively TRBD2 (6 bases). This receptor was identified in a human donor with alopecia areata. The sequencing input was NKG2D-low CD8+ T cells sorted from blood. This CDR3 is CASHSGSYEQYF. The CDR3 DNA reads TGTGCCAGTCACAGCGGGTCCTACGAGCAGTACTTC.